Listed below are T cell receptor beta chains from one sample, sequenced in a study of OX40 agonist ivuxolimab in advanced cancers. The table came from immunoSEQ multiplex PCR; TCRdb's copy has only in-frame clones and leaves some out. Among some 86,000 clones listed, 90% were seen once. The source material was CD4+ or CD8+ T cells sorted from blood, sampled in a trial of the OX40 agonist ivuxolimab. These receptors were taken from an adult with an advanced solid tumor such as melanoma, head and neck, liver or kidney cancer. The conserved cysteine and the conserved F or W are not part of the CDR3 here. A D gene is named only where the DNA matches it firmly. Where a row states a size, it is once, few, many or the class of an expanded clone; other rows omit it.

j_call d_call clone_size v_call cdr3_aa
TRBJ2-5 . . TRBV5-1 ASSLGGTETQY
TRBJ1-1 . . TRBV2 ASSERTSEAF
TRBJ2-2 . . TRBV5-1 ASSFIPPNTGELF
TRBJ1-3 TRBD1 . TRBV7-9 ASSYGQGASGNTIY
TRBJ2-7 . . TRBV30 AWSLTFGQY
TRBJ1-6 . . TRBV9 ASSPDPRAKNSPLH
TRBJ2-3 . . TRBV13 ASSLRGHGTSSTDTQY
TRBJ1-3 TRBD1 . TRBV5-1 ASSLDQGGTGNTIY
TRBJ1-2 TRBD1 . TRBV6-1 ASSSRTGVNYGYT
TRBJ2-5 TRBD2 . TRBV6-5 ASTLAGLGETQY
TRBJ1-3 . . TRBV7-3 ASSLNSGHGNTIY
TRBJ1-2 . once TRBV5-1 ASSLDRLNYGYT
TRBJ1-3 . . TRBV7-9 ASSPRNSGNTIY
TRBJ1-1 TRBD1 . TRBV18 ASSPRGPDRGTEAF
TRBJ1-3 . . TRBV5-4 ASSLEGNTIY